This T cell receptor (beta chain) originates from a study of blood T cells in healthy people across ages. Then a second PCR, running about 6 to 11 cycles, was carried out with a sample-barcoded 5' primer and a J-beta primer mix. TCRdb called the 5' RACE reads again in MiXCR, with one record for every CDR3 protein. The data show over a million distinct CDR3 sequences, 40% to 45% seen once. Study results and limitations: Estimates based on one million T cells were treated as lower bounds.

Germline CDR1 MGHRA, CDR2 YSYEKL. The V end lost 1 base, the J end lost 4 bases, and 14 bases lay between the germline ends. The CDR3 length is 15 residues. This clonotype was observed a handful of times. Its antigen remains unidentified. V gene TRBV4-1 combines with J gene TRBJ2-7; D ambiguous. This clonotype was obtained from a woman between 18 and 29 years old in good health. The sequenced sample consisted of blood. The CDR3 sequence is CASSQVGSAPYEQYF. The CDR3, as DNA: TGCGCCAGCAGCCAAGTTGGGTCGGCGCCGTACGAGCAGTACTTC.